Each of the 20 T cell receptor beta chains below was sequenced from the same sample in a study of long-term antiretroviral therapy in people with HIV. They ran version v3.0 of the immunoSEQ assay at survey level. Assay used: immunoSEQ multiplex PCR; TCRdb lists only in-frame clones, some missing. The sample consists of approximately 31,000 clones, approximately 84% of them appearing once. Sample: unsorted PBMCs, taken 3.1 years after starting antiretroviral therapy. Receptor source: a woman aged 45-65 years with HIV.

This chain uses TRBV27 with TRBJ2-5; D gene unclear. V gave up 5 bases and J gave up 9 bases, with 19 bases separating them. Looked up from germline, CDR1 is MNHEY and CDR2 is SMNVEV (reference sequence). The CDR3 totals 14 residues. CDR3 coding DNA: TGTGCCAGCAGTCCCGGCCCAAGGCCCCAGGCCCAGTACTTC. As protein: CASSPGPRPQAQYF.

This chain uses TRBV5-1 with TRBJ2-5; D uncertain. The CDR3 has 13 amino acids. Trimming removed 4 bases at V and 5 bases at J, with 12 bases between. Germline loops: CDR1 SGHRS, CDR2 YFSETQ. This CDR3 is CASSGGPKETQYF. CDR3 in DNA: TGCGCCAGCAGCGGTGGACCAAAGGAGACCCAGTACTTC.

The chain is built from TRBV7-6 and TRBJ1-4; D gene unclear. Trimming removed 7 bases from V and 5 bases from J, with 11 bases in between. The germline V gene has CDR1 SGHVS and CDR2 FNYEAQ. The CDR3 totals 13 residues. The CDR3 is CASNLGSNEKLFF. The CDR3 bases are TGTGCCAGCAATTTGGGCTCCAATGAAAAACTGTTTTTT. Using reference TRBV7-6 and TRBJ1-4 for the parts outside the CDR3, the full variable domain is GAGVSQSPRYKVTKRGQDVALRCDPISGHVSLYWYRQALGQGPEFLTYFNYEAQQDKSGLPNDRFSAERPEGSISTLTIQRTEQRDSAMYRCASNLGSNEKLFFGSGTQLSVL.

The J gene is TRBJ1-5, the V gene TRBV27; 9 bases fit TRBD1. The CDR3 spans 14 residues. After removal of 5 bases from V and 7 bases from J, the junction contained 6 bases not matched to a gene. Germline lookup yields CDR1 MNHEY and CDR2 SMNVEV (reference sequence). CDR3 loop: CASSPDRGKQPQHF. CDR3 bases: TGTGCCAGCAGTCCCGACAGGGGGAAACAGCCCCAGCATTTT.

The gene calls are TRBV9 and TRBJ1-1; no reliable D call. Germline V gene data show CDR1 as SGDLS and CDR2 as YYNGEE. Trimming cost V 2 bases and J 5 bases, with 10 bases left between them. The CDR3 has 13 residues. The CDR3 nucleotides are TGTGCCAGCAGCGTGCACCTGACGACTGAAGCTTTCTTT. Protein product: CASSVHLTTEAFF.

The chain carries TRBV7-2 and TRBJ2-3; TRBD2 agrees at 8 bases. Germline V gene lookup returns CDR1 SGHTA and CDR2 FQGNSA. This CDR3 has 16 amino acids. V dropped 3 bases and J dropped 6; count of bases not matched to a gene: 11. DNA for the CDR3: TGTGCCAGCAGCTTTTCTCCCGGGACTAGAAAGGATACGCAGTATTTT. The encoded protein is CASSFSPGTRKDTQYF.

The chain uses TRBV6-5 and TRBJ1-1; D may be TRBD1 (6 bases). The CDR3 is 15 residues long. With 6 bases removed from V and 6 bases from J, the gap between germline ends came to 20 bases. Germline V gives CDR1 MNHEY, CDR2 SVGAGI. The CDR3 region is CASSPPFPEGAEAFF. CDR3 bases: TGTGCCAGCAGCCCACCGTTCCCGGAGGGGGCTGAAGCTTTCTTT.

The chain employs TRBV14 and TRBJ1-5, with 7 bases identical to TRBD1. Trimming cost V 1 base and J 2 bases; bases outside gene matches: 2. Germline V CDR1 and CDR2: SGHDN, FVKESK. The CDR3 is made up of 15 amino acids. CDR3 amino acids: CASSQGGTGNQPQHF. CDR3 in DNA: TGTGCCAGCAGCCAAGGAGGGACAGGCAATCAGCCCCAGCATTTT. The whole variable domain, filled in from reference TRBV14 and TRBJ1-5, reads EAGVTQFPSHSVIEKGQTVTLRCDPISGHDNLYWYRRVMGKEIKFLLHFVKESKQDESGMPNNRFLAERTGGTYSTLKVQPAELEDSGVYFCASSQGGTGNQPQHFGDGTRLSIL.

The chain has TRBV29-1 and TRBJ2-3; no firm D call. Trimming pared 6 bases from V and 2 bases from J, leaving 12 bases between. The CDR3 sequence is 13 residues long. CDR1 and CDR2 (germline): SQVTM, ANQGSEA. The CDR3 loop reads CSVCPFATDTQYF. DNA for the CDR3: TGCAGCGTCTGCCCGTTTGCCACAGATACGCAGTATTTT.

J is TRBJ2-7 and V is TRBV5-1, with TRBD1 as a possible D gene (6 bases). Trimming cost V 3 bases and J 6 bases, with 13 bases left between them. The V gene's germline CDR1 is SGHRS and CDR2 YFSETQ. The CDR3 contains 13 residues. CDR3 protein: CASSSVPGAEQYF. CDR3 nucleotides: TGCGCCAGCAGCTCGGTACCAGGGGCCGAGCAGTACTTC.

This chain connects TRBV13 to TRBJ2-7; D might be TRBD1 or TRBD2, each matching 5 bases. The CDR3 contains 15 residues. The V end was cut by 2 bases, the J end by 3 bases, with 14 bases between. The germline V gene has CDR1 PRHDT and CDR2 FYEKMQ (reference sequence). CDR3: CASSLFGTSHYEQYF. The CDR3 DNA follows: TGTGCCAGCAGCTTATTTGGGACGTCCCACTACGAGCAGTACTTC.

This chain links TRBV5-1 with TRBJ2-2; possible D gene TRBD2, 5 bases. This CDR3 contains 15 residues. Deletions cut 7 bases from V and 3 bases from J, with 16 bases between. CDR1 SGHRS and CDR2 YFSETQ come from the germline V gene. CDR3 in amino acids: CASALGNRDTGELFF. The CDR3 DNA reads TGCGCCAGCGCACTCGGGAACCGAGACACCGGGGAGCTGTTTTTT.

The V gene is TRBV9, the J gene TRBJ1-6, with D possibly matching TRBD1 (5 bases). Germline V gene lookup returns CDR1 SGDLS and CDR2 YYNGEE. Deletions cut 3 bases from V and 10 bases from J, with 14 bases between. This CDR3 spans 14 amino acids. This CDR3 reads CASSAHTGKSPLHF. The CDR3 DNA reads as TGTGCCAGCAGCGCCCATACAGGAAAATCACCCCTCCACTTT.

The V and J genes are TRBV13 and TRBJ2-1, with no clear D. Germline V gives CDR1 PRHDT, CDR2 FYEKMQ (reference sequence). This CDR3 has 14 amino acids. V was shortened by 5 bases and J by 0 bases, with 8 bases between the two germline ends. This CDR3 is CASSASGSYNEQFF. In DNA, the CDR3 is TGTGCCAGCAGCGCCAGTGGCTCCTACAATGAGCAGTTCTTC.

The sample holds a few counts of this clone. V and J are TRBV9 and TRBJ2-5, with TRBD1 as a possible D gene (6 bases). The CDR3 runs 15 residues. The V end was cut by 0 bases, the J end by 5 bases, with 14 bases between. The V gene's germline CDR1 is SGDLS and CDR2 YYNGEE. CDR3 region: CASSVGQGFWETQYF. The CDR3 nucleotides read TGTGCCAGCAGCGTAGGTCAGGGGTTTTGGGAGACCCAGTACTTC.

This clone came up a few times. The chain recombines TRBV15 with TRBJ1-2; 7 nucleotides match TRBD1. With 4 bases clipped from V and 4 bases from J, the junction kept 12 bases outside the gene matches. Germline V gives CDR1 LNHNV, CDR2 YYDKDF (reference sequence). The CDR3 totals 16 residues. This CDR3 is CATSTTPGQNTYGYTF. The CDR3 bases are TGTGCCACCAGCACGACTCCGGGACAGAACACCTATGGCTACACCTTC.

This chain joins TRBV6-1 and TRBJ2-4; D is uncertain. Germline V gene lookup returns CDR1 MNHNS and CDR2 SASEGT. The V and J ends lost 1 base and 0 bases respectively, with 10 bases between them. The CDR3 is made up of 16 amino acids. The CDR3 DNA reads as TGTGCCAGCAGTGAAGTAGACGGGCTAGCCAAAAACATTCAGTACTTC. Encoded protein: CASSEVDGLAKNIQYF.

This clone was recorded a few times. The chain couples TRBV5-4 to TRBJ1-6, with D tentatively TRBD1 (6 bases). The CDR3 has 16 amino acids. V was cut by 0 bases and J by 4 bases, with 11 bases left in between. CDR1 is SGHNT and CDR2 is YYREEE in the germline V gene (reference sequence). The CDR3 region is CASSLGGGRYNSPLHF. In nucleotides, the CDR3 is TGTGCCAGCAGCTTGGGCGGGGGCCGATATAATTCACCCCTCCACTTT.

The chain has TRBV5-1 and TRBJ2-2, with D hard to call. This CDR3 spans 16 amino acids. V lost 1 base to trimming and J lost 8 bases, with 18 bases between them. Per the germline V gene, CDR1 is SGHRS and CDR2 is YFSETQ. CDR3 sequence reads: CASSLYAGTALGELFF. The CDR3 coding sequence is TGCGCCAGCAGCTTGTATGCCGGCACAGCTTTAGGGGAGCTGTTTTTT.

V and J are TRBV7-8 and TRBJ1-6; weak D call: TRBD1 (6 bases). The V end lost 5 bases, the J end lost 7 bases, and 18 bases lay between the germline ends. The CDR3 sequence is 16 residues long. Germline V lookup: CDR1 SGHVS, CDR2 FQNEAQ. The CDR3 protein is CASSVSGLGGNSPLHF. CDR3 DNA sequence: TGTGCCAGCAGCGTTTCGGGGTTGGGGGGCAATTCACCCCTCCACTTT. Filled out from reference TRBV7-8 and TRBJ1-6, the complete variable domain reads GAGVSQSPRYKVAKRGQDVALRCDPISGHVSLFWYQQALGQGPEFLTYFQNEAQLDKSGLPSDRFFAERPEGSVSTLKIQRTQQEDSAVYLCASSVSGLGGNSPLHFGNGTRLTVT.